The sequence of this TCR beta chain was determined in a study of Graves' ophthalmopathy and Graves' hyperthyroidism. The study amplified TCR beta CDR3 regions using RNA transcripts. Amplification began with first-round RT-PCR using HTBI primers, then second-round multiplex PCR was performed. TCRdb analysed the multiplex PCR reads with MiXCR anew, one entry per CDR3 protein. Of approximately 17,000 distinct CDR3 sequences in the sample, 46% were seen once. The CDR3 loop spans 13 amino acids. Germline loops: CDR1 SQVTM, CDR2 ANQGSEA. The V end was cut by 0 bases, the J end by 9 bases, with 12 bases between.

The V call is TRBV29-1, the J call TRBJ2-1; D not certain. The clonotype comes from a woman aged 40 to 50 with stable Graves' hyperthyroidism. Sequencing input: peripheral blood. The CDR3 region is CSVEEPIQAEQFF. CDR3 nucleotide sequence: TGCAGCGTTGAAGAGCCCATTCAGGCTGAGCAGTTCTTC.